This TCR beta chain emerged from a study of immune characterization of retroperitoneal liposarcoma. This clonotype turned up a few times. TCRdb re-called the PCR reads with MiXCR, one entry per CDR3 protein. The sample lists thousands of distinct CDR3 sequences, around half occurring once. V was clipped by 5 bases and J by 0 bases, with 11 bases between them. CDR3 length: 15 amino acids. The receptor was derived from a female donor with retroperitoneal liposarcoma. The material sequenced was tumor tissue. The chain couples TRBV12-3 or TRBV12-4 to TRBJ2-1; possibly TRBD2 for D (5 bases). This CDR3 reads CASSPLGSSYNEQFF. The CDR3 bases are TGTGCCAGCAGTCCACTAGGTAGCTCCTACAATGAGCAGTTCTTC.